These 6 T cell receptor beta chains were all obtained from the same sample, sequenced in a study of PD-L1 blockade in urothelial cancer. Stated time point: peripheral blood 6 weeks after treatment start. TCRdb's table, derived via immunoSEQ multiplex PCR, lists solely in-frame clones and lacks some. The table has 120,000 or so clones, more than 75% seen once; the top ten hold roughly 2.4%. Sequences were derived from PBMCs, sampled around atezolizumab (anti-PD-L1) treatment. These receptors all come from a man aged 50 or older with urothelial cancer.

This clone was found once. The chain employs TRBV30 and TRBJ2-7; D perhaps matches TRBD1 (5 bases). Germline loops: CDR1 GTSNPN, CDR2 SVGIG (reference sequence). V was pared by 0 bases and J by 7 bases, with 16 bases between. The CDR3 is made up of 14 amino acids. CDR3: CAWSVQVRLGEQYF. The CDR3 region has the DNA TGTGCCTGGAGTGTACAGGTTCGATTGGGTGAGCAGTACTTC.

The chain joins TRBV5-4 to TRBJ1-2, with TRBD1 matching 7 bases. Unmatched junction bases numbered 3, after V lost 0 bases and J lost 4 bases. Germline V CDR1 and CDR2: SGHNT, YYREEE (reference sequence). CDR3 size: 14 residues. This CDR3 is CASSLGGQIYGYTF. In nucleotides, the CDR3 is TGTGCCAGCAGCTTGGGGGGACAGATCTATGGCTACACCTTC.

The CDR3 region is CAWSPQGGYPPQHF. The CDR3 DNA follows: TGTGCCTGGAGTCCGCAGGGAGGTTATCCGCCCCAGCATTTT. The chain employs TRBV30 and TRBJ1-5, with a weak D call TRBD1 (5 bases). V was trimmed by 2 bases and J by 9 bases, leaving 17 bases between them. The germline gives CDR1 GTSNPN, CDR2 SVGIG (reference sequence). This CDR3 has 14 residues.

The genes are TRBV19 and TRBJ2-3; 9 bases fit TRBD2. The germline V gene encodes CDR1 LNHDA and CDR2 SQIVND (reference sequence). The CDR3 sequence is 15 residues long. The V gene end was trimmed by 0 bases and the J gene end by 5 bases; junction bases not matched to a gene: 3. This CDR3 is CASSIDVSGRDTQYF. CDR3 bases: TGTGCCAGTAGTATAGATGTTAGCGGGAGAGATACGCAGTATTTT.

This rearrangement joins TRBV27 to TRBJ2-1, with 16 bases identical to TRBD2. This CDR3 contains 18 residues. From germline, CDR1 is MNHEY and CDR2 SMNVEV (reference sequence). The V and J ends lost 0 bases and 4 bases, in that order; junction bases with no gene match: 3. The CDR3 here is CASSLSGTSGRVYNEQFF. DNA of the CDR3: TGTGCCAGCAGTTTATCTGGGACTAGCGGGAGGGTGTACAATGAGCAGTTCTTC.

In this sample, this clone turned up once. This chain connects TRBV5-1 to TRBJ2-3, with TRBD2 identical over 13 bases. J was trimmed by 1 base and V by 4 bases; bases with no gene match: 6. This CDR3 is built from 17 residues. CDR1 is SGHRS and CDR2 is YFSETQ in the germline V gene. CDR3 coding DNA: TGCGCCAGCAGCCTAGGGACTAGCGGGGTGGGCACAGATACGCAGTATTTT. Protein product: CASSLGTSGVGTDTQYF.